A selection of T cell receptor beta chains follows, all from one sample in a study of T-cell reconstitution after alpha-beta-depleted transplantation in children. TCRdb fed the PCR reads into MiXCR, producing one record per CDR3 protein. The table includes some 200,000 distinct CDR3 sequences, roughly 6% detected once. The sequencing used PBMCs, collected before TCRalphabeta/CD19-depleted stem cell transplant. These TCRs come from a girl in the first two years of life with combined immunodeficiency, due to receive a stem cell transplant. Each CDR3 is given with its conserved first and last residue. The D gene is left open where the match is weak. Expanded clones get a size class; other rows say once, few or many, or leave the size out.

clone size	V gene	D gene	J gene	CDR3 DNA	CDR3 protein
many	TRBV4-2	TRBD2	TRBJ2-3	TGTGCCAGCAGCCTTACAACCGGGACTAGAGACACAGATACGCAGTATTTT	CASSLTTGTRDTDTQYF
many	TRBV28	TRBD2	TRBJ2-1	TGTGCCAGCAGTTTTCCTCCTAGCGGGCCTCATTACTACAATGAGCAGTTCTTC	CASSFPPSGPHYYNEQFF
many	TRBV5-4	.	TRBJ1-2	TGTGCCAGCAGCTTGGGGGAGGTCCCCCCCTATGGCTACACCTTC	CASSLGEVPPYGYTF
many	TRBV13	TRBD2	TRBJ2-7	TGTGCCAGCAGCCCAACGATTGAGTCGGGGGGGCTCGACGAGCAGTACTTC	CASSPTIESGGLDEQYF
many	TRBV4-3	TRBD2	TRBJ2-1	TGCGCCAGCAGCCAAGATAGGGTTATAGCGGGGGGGGCAGGTGAGCAGTTCTTC	CASSQDRVIAGGAGEQFF
many	TRBV29-1	.	TRBJ2-7	TGCAGCGTTGAAGGACCCGGCCACGAGCAGTACTTC	CSVEGPGHEQYF
many	TRBV28	TRBD1	TRBJ1-5	TGTGCCAGCAGTTCAGACAGGGACCTTAATCGGCCCCAGCATTTT	CASSSDRDLNRPQHF
many	TRBV7-9	.	TRBJ2-7	TGTGCCAGCAGCGTTACGGCCTACGAGCAGTACTTC	CASSVTAYEQYF
many	TRBV12-3/TRBV12-4	TRBD2	TRBJ2-1	TGTGCCAGCAGCGTGACTAGCGGGGGCCTCAATGAGCAGTTCTTC	CASSVTSGGLNEQFF
many	TRBV4-3	TRBD2	TRBJ2-3	TGCGCCAGCAGCCAAGGGAGGCGGGGGGGCTTGACAGATACGCAGTATTTT	CASSQGRRGGLTDTQYF
many	TRBV29-1	.	TRBJ2-2	TGCAGCGTTGTCGGAGAGGCCGGGGAGCTGTTTTTT	CSVVGEAGELFF
many	TRBV14	.	TRBJ2-1	TGTGCCAGCAGCCCCCCCCTAGGCGGAGAGAGGCAGTTCTTC	CASSPPLGGERQFF
many	TRBV20-1	.	TRBJ2-1	TGCAGTGTAAAGGTTTTCAGGGCGGAAGAGCAGTTCTTC	CSVKVFRAEEQFF
many	TRBV5-4	.	TRBJ2-3	TGTGCCAGTACCCTCCGGCCAATCACAGATACGCAGTATTTT	CASTLRPITDTQYF
many	TRBV5-1	TRBD1	TRBJ2-7	TGCGCCAGCAGCTTGTTTGGCAGGGGGTACGAGCAGTACTTC	CASSLFGRGYEQYF
.	TRBV19	TRBD2	TRBJ2-1	TGTGCCAGTAGTATCCCCGGGATAGCGGGGGGGTATGAGCAGTTCTTC	CASSIPGIAGGYEQFF
many	TRBV4-3	TRBD2	TRBJ2-7	TGCGCCAGCAGCCATGAGCCTAGCGGGATCTGGGAGCAGTACTTC	CASSHEPSGIWEQYF
many	TRBV9	.	TRBJ2-6	TGTGCCAGCAGCGTAGAAGGCGGGGCCAACGTCCTGACTTTC	CASSVEGGANVLTF
many	TRBV10-3	.	TRBJ2-2	TGTGCCATCGGGACTACAGGGCGGGAAACCGGGGAGCTGTTTTTT	CAIGTTGRETGELFF
many	TRBV15	.	TRBJ2-1	TGTGCCACCAGCAGAGGGGGCCTGTTGGGGCAGTTCTTC	CATSRGGLLGQFF
many	TRBV4-3	TRBD2	TRBJ2-2	TGCGCCAGCAGCCCTCAATTAGCGGGGGGGCAAACCGGGGAGCTGTTTTTT	CASSPQLAGGQTGELFF
few	TRBV27	.	TRBJ2-1	TGTGCCAGCAGTACCCTGAGGGACTTTCACAATGAGCAGTTCTTC	CASSTLRDFHNEQFF
many	TRBV15	.	TRBJ2-7	TGTGCCACCAGCGGCCTCCTACTAGCCGGCTCCTACGAGCAGTACTTC	CATSGLLLAGSYEQYF
many	TRBV29-1	TRBD1	TRBJ1-1	TGCAGCGTTGAAGAAGGGGGCCGGCGGAACACTGAAGCTTTCTTT	CSVEEGGRRNTEAFF
many	TRBV7-3	.	TRBJ1-2	TGTGCCAGCAGCTTAGAGCCCCTACAGGGTGGCTACACCTTC	CASSLEPLQGGYTF
.	TRBV7-1	.	TRBJ1-1	TGTGCCAGCGGCTCCACTCCAGGGACGGGCACTGAAGCTTTCTTT	CASGSTPGTGTEAFF
few	TRBV12-3/TRBV12-4	.	TRBJ1-2	TGTGCCAGCAGTCCCTCGGGGACCCTCGGCTATGGCTACACCTTC	CASSPSGTLGYGYTF
many	TRBV20-1	.	TRBJ2-1	TGCAGTGCTAGAGATGGGGAGGTCGGGCAGTTCTTC	CSARDGEVGQFF
many	TRBV20-1	TRBD2	TRBJ2-7	TGCAGTGCCTGGCAGGTTCTAGCGGGGTCCTACGAGCAGTACTTC	CSAWQVLAGSYEQYF
many	TRBV29-1	TRBD1	TRBJ1-2	TGCAGCGTTGAAAAGGGGGCGGGAGGCTACACCTTC	CSVEKGAGGYTF
.	TRBV4-3	.	TRBJ1-4	TGCGCCAGCAGCCAAGGATTAAGGCCGGGCCTCGACGAAAAACTGTTTTTT	CASSQGLRPGLDEKLFF